Many counts were recorded for the clone carrying this T cell receptor beta chain. The antigen remains unidentified. This sample is part of a study of T cells in Graves' hyperthyroidism and ophthalmopathy. It was RNA transcripts that yielded the amplified TCR beta CDR3 regions. HTBI primers were used for first-round RT-PCR of the TCR CDR3. TCRdb reanalysed the multiplex PCR reads using MiXCR and keeps one entry per CDR3 protein. The sample includes a few hundred thousand distinct CDR3 sequences, roughly 15% of them seen just once. Findings and limits, study-wide: A model built on 13 V-J features separated ophthalmopathy from stable hyperthyroidism.

Diagnostic decisions used clinical symptoms, serum thyroxine and TRAb, thyroid ultrasound and orbital computed tomography. Fresh peripheral blood, roughly 9.8 ml of it, supplied the PBMCs. The clonotype comes from a woman aged 25 to 39 with Graves' ophthalmopathy. The sequenced material came from blood.

The CDR3 nucleotides read TGTGCCAGCAGCCTTGGACCCCATGGGAATGAGCAGTTCTTC. Protein sequence: CASSLGPHGNEQFF. The chain has TRBV7-2 and TRBJ2-1, with D unresolved. The germline CDR1 and CDR2 sequences are SGHTA and FQGNSA. The V gene lost 5 bases and the J gene lost 7 bases, with 15 bases spanning the gap. The CDR3 loop spans 14 amino acids.